This passage covers 17 T cell receptor beta chains from one sample sequenced in a study of control samples from healthy donors and cancer patients. The data were produced by immunoSEQ multiplex PCR, yet TCRdb's version contains in-frame clones alone and is incomplete. The table shows about 190,000 clones, with roughly nine tenths occurring only once. The sample consisted of blood. The receptors here all came from a man aged 25-40 years in good health.

This clone was observed a few times. V and J are TRBV4-2 and TRBJ2-2; 11 positions agree with TRBD2. Germline V gene sequence: CDR1 LGHNA, CDR2 YNFKEQ. Trimming removed 4 bases from V and 6 bases from J; junction bases left unmatched: 10. The CDR3 contains 17 residues. The CDR3 is CASSPKGLAGHSGELFF. CDR3 sequence (DNA): TGTGCCAGCAGCCCAAAAGGACTAGCGGGCCACTCCGGGGAGCTGTTTTTT.

The rearrangement links TRBV12-3 or TRBV12-4 to TRBJ1-2; 7 bases are a match to TRBD1. Losses at the gene ends were 6 bases for V and 10 bases for J; bases not matched to a gene: 11. The CDR3 sequence is 13 residues long. CDR3: CASRLGRDRFYTF. CDR3 bases: TGTGCCAGCAGACTGGGCCGGGACAGATTCTACACCTTC.

This chain uses TRBV12-3 or TRBV12-4 with TRBJ1-1; D not certain. With 2 bases removed from V and 5 bases from J, the gap between germline ends came to 9 bases. The length of the CDR3 is 13 residues. The CDR3 here is CASSLLIGTEAFF. The CDR3 nucleotides read TGTGCCAGCAGTTTATTAATCGGGACTGAAGCTTTCTTT.

In nucleotides, the CDR3 is TGTGCCAGCAGCGTTAGGACTAGCGGCTCCTACAATGAGCAGTTCTTC. It codes for CASSVRTSGSYNEQFF. The chain has TRBV9 and TRBJ2-1, with 10 bases aligning to TRBD2. J was trimmed by 0 bases and V by 2 bases; bases with no gene match: 2. This CDR3 is 16 amino acids long. Per the germline V gene, CDR1 is SGDLS and CDR2 is YYNGEE.

This rearrangement joins TRBV7-8 to TRBJ1-1, with 7 positions matching TRBD1. The trim removed 2 bases at V and 0 bases at J, leaving 15 bases unmatched. CDR3 length: 19 amino acids. CDR1 is SGHVS, CDR2 FQNEAQ, per germline. The CDR3 loop reads CASSLLIPRQGLMNTEAFF. The CDR3 DNA reads TGTGCCAGCAGCTTACTTATTCCTCGACAGGGTCTAATGAACACTGAAGCTTTCTTT.

The rearrangement joins TRBV29-1 to TRBJ1-5, with D perhaps TRBD1 (6 bases). The V gene's germline CDR1 is SQVTM and CDR2 ANQGSEA. V dropped 4 bases and J dropped 7 bases, with 14 bases sitting between them. The CDR3 runs to 13 residues. CDR3: CSVGTQGMQPQHF. In DNA, the CDR3 is TGCAGCGTTGGCACACAGGGTATGCAGCCCCAGCATTTT.

The chain has TRBV5-1 and TRBJ2-2; the match to TRBD1 covers 7 bases. This CDR3 spans 17 amino acids. Germline CDR1 and CDR2: SGHRS and YFSETQ. The V segment lost 2 bases and the J segment 0 bases; nucleotides outside the gene matches: 7. The CDR3 loop reads CASSFRSGTANTGELFF. CDR3 coding DNA: TGCGCCAGCAGCTTCCGCTCCGGGACAGCGAACACCGGGGAGCTGTTTTTT.

This clone was counted a single time. The J gene is TRBJ1-4, the V gene TRBV5-1; no clear D gene. The V and J ends lost 0 bases and 2 bases respectively, with 8 bases between them. Germline loops: CDR1 SGHRS, CDR2 YFSETQ. The CDR3 spans 15 residues. In DNA form, the CDR3 reads TGCGCCAGCAGCTTGGAAGGGTCTACTAATGAAAAACTGTTTTTT. This sequence encodes CASSLEGSTNEKLFF.

The V and J genes are TRBV21-1 and TRBJ1-3. TRBV21-1 is a documented pseudogene. This CDR3 is built from 15 residues. The chain's CDR3 is CASSRSGGFGNTIYF. CDR3 in DNA: TGTGCCAGCAGTCGGTCCGGGGGCTTTGGAAACACCATATATTTT.

The V gene is TRBV19, the J gene TRBJ2-7, with D possibly TRBD1 on 5 matching bases. CDR3 length: 14 residues. Trimming removed 3 bases at V and 3 bases at J, with 12 bases between. Germline CDR1 and CDR2: LNHDA and SQIVND (reference sequence). CDR3 protein: CASSIYGRDYEQYF. CDR3 bases: TGTGCCAGTAGTATTTATGGCAGGGACTACGAGCAGTACTTC.

This chain uses TRBV6-5 with TRBJ1-3, with D possibly being TRBD1 (5 bases). The CDR3 length is 15 residues. Per germline, CDR1 MNHEY and CDR2 SVGAGI. Trimming shortened V by 7 bases and J by 2 bases, and 15 bases separated the two germline ends. In nucleotides, the CDR3 is TGTGCCAGCATCAGGGCAGGCCAAACTGGAAACACCATATATTTT. Its translation: CASIRAGQTGNTIYF.

This clone was recorded only once. The chain couples TRBV27 to TRBJ2-1; TRBD2 is a possible D gene (5 bases). Germline V gene lookup returns CDR1 MNHEY and CDR2 SMNVEV (reference sequence). The CDR3 has 14 residues. Trimming pared 2 bases from V and 6 bases from J, leaving 11 bases between. This CDR3 reads CASSLRGVTNEQFF. For the CDR3, the DNA is TGTGCCAGCAGTTTACGGGGAGTAACCAATGAGCAGTTCTTC.

V and J are TRBV15 and TRBJ2-3; unclear D gene. Trimming removed 0 bases from V and 6 bases from J, with 7 bases in between. Germline lookup yields CDR1 LNHNV and CDR2 YYDKDF (reference sequence). The CDR3 has 13 residues. The CDR3, as DNA: TGTGCCACCAGCAGAGAGGCACGGGATACGCAGTATTTT. Translated, it gives CATSREARDTQYF. The complete variable domain, with remaining parts taken from reference TRBV15 and TRBJ2-3, reads DAMVIQNPRYQVTQFGKPVTLSCSQTLNHNVMYWYQQKSSQAPKLLFHYYDKDFNNEADTPDNFQSRRPNTSFCFLDIRSPGLGDTAMYLCATSREARDTQYFGPGTRLTVL.

This chain uses TRBV9 with TRBJ1-2, with 9 bases aligning to TRBD1. Germline trimming cut 7 bases from V and 5 bases from J; bases unmatched to any gene: 9. This CDR3 comprises 14 residues. CDR1 is SGDLS, CDR2 YYNGEE, per germline. The CDR3 spells CASRGTGSWYGYTF. CDR3 coding DNA: TGTGCCAGCCGGGGGACAGGGTCATGGTATGGCTACACCTTC.

The chain couples TRBV12-3 or TRBV12-4 to TRBJ2-7; D call uncertain. Trimming shortened V by 3 bases and J by 4 bases, and 7 bases separated the two germline ends. The CDR3 contains 12 residues. CDR3 in DNA: TGTGCCAGCAGTTTTGTCGGGTACGAGCAGTACTTC. Its translation: CASSFVGYEQYF.

V gene TRBV10-3 combines with J gene TRBJ1-2, with D possibly TRBD1 on 6 matching bases. This CDR3 has 15 residues. Trimming left V 0 bases short and J 3 bases short, with 11 bases between. Germline CDR1 ENHRY, CDR2 SYGVKD. The CDR3 is CAISESGDRYYGYTF. For the CDR3, the DNA is TGTGCCATCAGTGAGTCCGGTGACAGGTACTATGGCTACACCTTC.

The V gene is TRBV6-6, the J gene TRBJ1-2; no clear D. The CDR3 runs to 15 residues. Germline V lookup: CDR1 MNHNY, CDR2 SVGAGI (reference sequence). V lost 0 bases, J lost 0 bases, and 8 bases lay in between. Here the CDR3 DNA reads TGTGCCAGCAGTTACTCGCACCCCTCTAACTATGGCTACACCTTC. Amino acids: CASSYSHPSNYGYTF.